The 26 T cell receptor beta chains below were found in one sample sequenced in a study of T cells in Graves' hyperthyroidism and ophthalmopathy. Researchers amplified the TCR beta CDR3 regions from RNA transcripts. The HTBI primer set was used in a first-round RT-PCR of the TCR CDR3. TCRdb reanalysed the multiplex PCR reads using MiXCR and keeps one entry per CDR3 protein. Of 660,000 or so distinct CDR3 sequences listed, over 40% were seen once; the top ten hold under 8%. Input material: peripheral blood or thyroid tissue (not recorded which). All receptors derive from an adult man with Graves' disease, either hyperthyroidism or ophthalmopathy (not recorded which).

On this clonotype: Possible read error: a much larger clone is one base away. This chain connects TRBV7-9 to TRBJ2-7; D gene unclear. Germline V gene lookup returns CDR1 SEHNR and CDR2 FQNEAQ (reference sequence). The CDR3 loop spans 14 amino acids. CDR3 sequence (DNA): TGTGCCAGCAGCTTGGAAGGCGCAGAAGTCGAGCAGCACTTC. It is translated as CASSLEGAEVEQHF.

The gene calls are TRBV6-5 and TRBJ1-2, with D unclear. The V end was cut by 0 bases, the J end by 6 bases, with 14 bases between. Germline V gene data show CDR1 as MNHEY and CDR2 as SVGAGI. The CDR3 has 15 residues. CDR3 loop: CASSYSSSGRNGYTF. CDR3 DNA: TGTGCCAGCAGTTACTCGAGTTCGGGGAGAAATGGCTACACCTTC.

This sequence joins TRBV20-1 and TRBJ1-2, with a possible D match to TRBD1 (5 bases). CDR1 and CDR2 (germline): DFQATT, SNEGSKA (reference sequence). The CDR3 contains 14 residues. V lost 3 bases to trimming and J lost 4 bases, with 15 bases between them. The CDR3 region is CSASPNSGVYGYTF. In DNA, the CDR3 is TGCAGTGCTAGCCCTAACTCGGGGGTCTATGGCTACACCTTC.

The rearrangement links TRBV5-1 to TRBJ2-2, with TRBD2 as a possible D gene (6 bases). The length of the CDR3 is 16 residues. The germline V gene has CDR1 SGHRS and CDR2 YFSETQ. V lost 0 bases to trimming and J lost 0 bases, with 9 bases between them. The chain's CDR3 is CASSLELATNTGELFF. The DNA for the CDR3 is TGCGCCAGCAGCTTGGAACTAGCCACGAACACCGGGGAGCTGTTTTTT.

This CDR3 reads CASRKWEGDSEQYF. CDR3 coding DNA: TGTGCCAGCAGGAAATGGGAGGGGGACTCCGAGCAGTACTTC. This rearrangement joins TRBV7-9 to TRBJ2-7, with a tentative D call TRBD2 (7 bases). Germline V CDR1 and CDR2: SEHNR, FQNEAQ (reference sequence). This CDR3 contains 14 residues. Trimming cost V 6 bases and J 6 bases, with 18 bases left between them.

The J gene is TRBJ1-4, the V gene TRBV15; D remains ambiguous. Trimming shortened V by 5 bases and J by 11 bases, and 18 bases separated the two germline ends. The CDR3 totals 14 residues. CDR1 and CDR2 from the germline V gene are LNHNV and YYDKDF (reference sequence). In DNA, the CDR3 is TGTGCCACCAGCTGGGGTGGATCAGGCGAGAAACTGTTTTTT. This translates into CATSWGGSGEKLFF.

The genes are TRBV5-1 and TRBJ1-6; TRBD1 might be the D (5 bases). V lost 5 bases, J lost 8 bases, and 17 bases lay in between. CDR3 length equals 15 residues. CDR1 is SGHRS and CDR2 is YFSETQ in the germline V gene. CDR3 DNA: TGCGCCAGCAGGGAGACAGTTGGCGGGGATTCACCCCTCCACTTT. Its translation: CASRETVGGDSPLHF.

The chain uses TRBV19 and TRBJ1-4, with 7 bases that match TRBD1. V gave up 3 bases and J gave up 8 bases; unmatched junction bases: 6. The CDR3 spans 14 residues. Per germline, CDR1 LNHDA and CDR2 SQIVND (reference sequence). The chain's CDR3 is CASSIRGSSEKLFF. The CDR3 nucleotides are TGTGCCAGTAGTATCAGGGGGAGTTCGGAAAAACTGTTTTTT.

This clonotype occurred a few times. V gene TRBV4-1 combines with J gene TRBJ2-5; D call uncertain. V dropped 1 base and J dropped 3 bases, with 9 bases sitting between them. The CDR3 has 14 amino acids. Germline-derived CDR1 and CDR2 are MGHRA and YSYEKL. The CDR3 region has the DNA TGCGCCAGCAGCCAAGGGATGTGGGAAGAGACCCAGTACTTC. Its protein product is CASSQGMWEETQYF.

This clonotype was counted at least ten times. The chain employs TRBV24-1 and TRBJ1-5; the D gene is possibly TRBD1 (5 bases). The CDR3 totals 13 residues. Germline CDR1 reads KGHDR; CDR2 reads SFDVKD. The V end was cut by 9 bases, the J end by 3 bases, with 11 bases between. The CDR3 nucleotides are TGTGCCACCGCCAAGGGGAACAATCAGCCCCAGCATTTT. It encodes CATAKGNNQPQHF.

This clonotype was observed many times. This sequence joins TRBV2 and TRBJ1-5; 7 bases are shared with TRBD1. The ends lost 8 bases at V and 0 bases at J; junction bases unmatched: 1. This CDR3 has 13 amino acids. Germline assignment: CDR1 SNHLY and CDR2 FYNNEI. Written as DNA, the CDR3 is TGTGCCAGCGGGACAGATAGCAATCAGCCCCAGCATTTT. Translating gives CASGTDSNQPQHF.

The chain uses TRBV29-1 and TRBJ1-2; D is ambiguous. The ends were cut back, 0 bases at V and 8 bases at J, with 7 bases in the middle. The CDR3 is made up of 11 amino acids. Germline V lookup: CDR1 SQVTM, CDR2 ANQGSEA. As DNA, the CDR3 is TGCAGCGTTGAAGATCCGCCCGGCTACACCTTC. Translation gives CSVEDPPGYTF.

In regard to this clonotype: This may stem from a read error, because a much larger clone lies one nucleotide away. The V call is TRBV29-1, the J call TRBJ1-2; D unclear. The germline gives CDR1 SQVTM, CDR2 ANQGSEA. The CDR3 sequence is 13 residues long. The CDR3 protein is CSVEESGIYGYSF. CDR3 DNA sequence: TGCAGCGTTGAAGAGTCAGGAATCTATGGCTACAGCTTC.

At least ten counts were recorded for this clonotype. This chain uses TRBV29-1 with TRBJ1-4, with 7 nucleotides matching TRBD1. Germline V gives CDR1 SQVTM, CDR2 ANQGSEA. Trimming removed 6 bases from V and 8 bases from J; junction bases left unmatched: 9. The CDR3 is 13 residues long. As DNA, the CDR3 is TGCAGCGTATGGAGGGACAGCGGCGAAAAACTGTTTTTT. It translates to CSVWRDSGEKLFF.

This clonotype was seen a handful of times. The chain combines TRBV20-1 with TRBJ1-3, with D unresolved. CDR3 length: 11 amino acids. V shed 1 base and J shed 12 bases, with 10 bases lying between them. CDR1 DFQATT and CDR2 SNEGSKA come from the germline V gene (reference sequence). CDR3 in amino acids: CSARVGGNIYF. The CDR3 bases are TGCAGTGCTAGAGTAGGCGGGAACATATATTTT.

There are many counts of this clonotype. The chain recombines TRBV6-5 with TRBJ2-7; D possibly corresponds to TRBD1 (6 bases). V shed 5 bases and J shed 7 bases, with 12 bases lying between them. This CDR3 comprises 12 residues. Looked up from germline, CDR1 is MNHEY and CDR2 is SVGAGI. The CDR3 region is CASSGYGTEQYF. CDR3 DNA sequence: TGTGCCAGCAGTGGATATGGGACAGAGCAGTACTTC.

This clonotype was counted a few times. At one of its ends the junction is not consistent with the germline gene, which may arise from a read error. The CDR3 protein is CASSVQAARETQYF. The CDR3 DNA is TGTGCCAGCAGTGTACAGGCGGCCCGGGAGACCCAGTACTTC. This rearrangement joins TRBV10-3 to TRBJ2-5; D possibly corresponds to TRBD1 (5 bases). This CDR3 spans 14 amino acids. Germline V gene data show CDR1 as ENHRY and CDR2 as SYGVKD.

This clonotype was observed a handful of times. The V gene is TRBV19, the J gene TRBJ1-5; no clear D. Germline V gene sequence: CDR1 LNHDA, CDR2 SQIVND (reference sequence). There are 16 residues in the CDR3. Trimming removed 0 bases from V and 3 bases from J, with 12 bases in between. The CDR3 DNA follows: TGTGCCAGTAGTATAGACGACGACCTCTCCAATCAGCCCCAGCATTTT. Translating gives CASSIDDDLSNQPQHF.

This clonotype has more than one count but fewer than ten. The V and J genes are TRBV3-1 and TRBJ2-7; D may be TRBD1 (5 bases). The CDR3 is made up of 13 amino acids. V was clipped by 2 bases and J by 2 bases, with 7 bases between them. The germline gives CDR1 LGHDT, CDR2 YNNKEL (reference sequence). The CDR3 DNA is TGTGCCAGCAGCCAACAGGGAACCTACGAGCAGTACTTC. Amino acids: CASSQQGTYEQYF.

This chain connects TRBV3-1 to TRBJ1-6; TRBD1 matches at 8 bases. The germline gives CDR1 LGHDT, CDR2 YNNKEL (reference sequence). The CDR3 spans 15 residues. Trimming removed 1 base from V and 12 bases from J; junction bases left unmatched: 8. DNA for the CDR3: TGTGCCAGCAGCCAAGTGGCTTCCGACAGGGGACCCCTCCACTTT. The encoded protein is CASSQVASDRGPLHF. Looking up the rest from reference TRBV3-1 and TRBJ1-6 gives the full variable domain: DTAVSQTPKYLVTQMGNDKSIKCEQNLGHDTMYWYKQDSKKFLKIMFSYNNKELIINETVPNRFSPKSPDKAHLNLHINSLELGDSAVYFCASSQVASDRGPLHFGNGTRLTVT.

This sequence joins TRBV6-5 and TRBJ1-5; no firm D call. This CDR3 comprises 14 residues. The V and J ends lost 2 bases and 5 bases respectively, with 10 bases between them. CDR1 is MNHEY, CDR2 SVGAGI, per germline. Written as DNA, the CDR3 is TGTGCCAGCAGTTACACAGAAGGGCATCAGCCCCAGCATTTT. Protein: CASSYTEGHQPQHF.

The CDR3: CASSGTGGPAGYTF. The CDR3 DNA sequence: TGTGCCAGCTCCGGGACAGGGGGCCCGGCTGGCTACACCTTC. This chain uses TRBV2 with TRBJ1-2; 12 bases agree with TRBD1. Germline-derived CDR1 and CDR2 are SNHLY and FYNNEI. The CDR3 totals 14 residues. The V and J ends lost 8 bases and 7 bases, in that order; junction bases with no gene match: 8.

The sample holds many counts of this clonotype. This chain uses TRBV6-5 with TRBJ1-2; a weak D match, TRBD1 (6 bases). There are 13 residues in the CDR3. V lost 0 bases and J lost 8, with 10 bases in between. Per the germline V gene, CDR1 is MNHEY and CDR2 is SVGAGI. CDR3 region: CASSYSPGEGYTF. CDR3 in DNA: TGTGCCAGCAGTTACTCTCCAGGGGAGGGCTACACCTTC.

The V and J genes are TRBV7-6 and TRBJ2-7; 14 positions match TRBD2. Germline-derived CDR1 and CDR2 are SGHVS and FNYEAQ. Losses at the gene ends were 4 bases for V and 7 bases for J; bases not matched to a gene: 6. The CDR3 totals 15 residues. The CDR3 here is CASSSPTSGREEQYF. The CDR3 DNA sequence: TGTGCCAGCAGCTCCCCGACTAGCGGGAGGGAAGAGCAGTACTTC.

This sequence joins TRBV6-6 and TRBJ2-7; D unresolved. The CDR3 has 12 residues. Per germline, CDR1 MNHNY and CDR2 SVGAGI (reference sequence). V was pared by 9 bases and J by 2 bases, with 11 bases between. The CDR3 region is CASSRATYEQYF. The CDR3 coding sequence is TGTGCCAGTAGTAGGGCCACCTACGAGCAGTACTTC.

Remarks on this clonotype: With a much larger clone just one base away, this may be a read error. V is TRBV9 and J is TRBJ2-7; TRBD2 matches 10 bases. The V and J ends lost 7 bases and 6 bases, in that order; junction bases with no gene match: 13. Germline CDR1 reads SGDLS; CDR2 reads YYNGEE. CDR3 length: 15 amino acids. CDR3 sequence (DNA): TGTGCCAGCGGCGCCGAGCCGGGACTAGCGTTCGAGCAGTACTTC. It codes for CASGAEPGLAFEQYF.